The rows below give T cell receptor beta chains drawn from one sample of a study of Graves' ophthalmopathy and Graves' hyperthyroidism. TCRdb re-called the multiplex PCR reads with MiXCR, one entry per CDR3 protein. The table includes roughly 1.1 million distinct CDR3 sequences, 35% to 40% detected once. Source material: peripheral blood or thyroid tissue (not recorded which). These receptor sequences come from an adult man with Graves' hyperthyroidism. Each CDR3 is given without its conserved first and last residue.

j_call	v_call	cdr3_aa
TRBJ1-2	TRBV11-2	ASSSGQGRGYGYT
TRBJ1-5	TRBV7-2	ASSSITGGHETQH
TRBJ2-5	TRBV20-1	SASRTVQETQY
TRBJ1-5	TRBV20-1	SAGRQGAQPQH
TRBJ1-1	TRBV20-1	SAPQGVGTEAF
TRBJ1-1	TRBV25-1	APDREPDAF
TRBJ1-2	TRBV9	ASSVMATGNYGYT
TRBJ1-2	TRBV4-3	ASSQDFGDSANYGYT
TRBJ2-7	TRBV28	ASSLSPDFSSYEQY
TRBJ1-1	TRBV6-5	ASSWTGGNAEAF
TRBJ2-3	TRBV7-2	ASRPGLLTDTQY
TRBJ2-7	TRBV9	ASSVEDAAEAAYEQY
TRBJ2-7	TRBV29-1	SVEGGPNYEQY
TRBJ1-5	TRBV15	ATSRGGLNQPQH